This TCR beta chain was recorded in a study of cytotoxic CD8 clonotypes in ibrutinib-treated CLL. For the study at large: Following a median about eleven months of treatment, with a range of 6 to 36, response samples were taken. Study results and caveats: Public clonotypes, found uncommonly, either contracted or stayed stable on treatment.

Some clones are missing from TCRdb's copy, which holds only in-frame ones; the method was immunoSEQ multiplex PCR. The repertoire holds more than 200,000 clones, about three quarters seen once, with roughly 5.8% in the top ten. Germline CDR1 is SGDLS and CDR2 is YYNGEE. V trimming: 0 bases; J trimming: 4 bases; junction bases outside the gene matches: 3. The CDR3 is 15 amino acids. Notes on this clone: Its antigen is as yet unknown.

This chain connects TRBV9 to TRBJ2-2, with 7 nucleotides matching TRBD1. The specimen comprised PBMCs, sampled after 12 months of ibrutinib treatment. The TCR was taken from a human donor with chronic lymphocytic leukemia. The CDR3 coding sequence is TGTGCCAGCAGCGTAGAACAGGGGCGCACCGGGGAGCTGTTTTTT. Protein sequence: CASSVEQGRTGELFF.